The source of this TCR beta chain is a study of blood T cell repertoires in COVID-19. TCRdb keeps only in-frame clones here, not all; method: immunoSEQ multiplex PCR. The data hold about 68,000 clones, with less than 90% observed a single time. V lost 5 bases to trimming and J lost 7 bases; unmatched junction nucleotides: 5. Per the germline V gene, CDR1 is SGHTA and CDR2 is FQGNSA. The CDR3 loop spans 13 amino acids. The source of this sequence is a middle-aged man with active COVID-19. The chain combines TRBV7-2 with TRBJ1-2, with TRBD1 matching 9 bases. What was sequenced was peripheral blood. This CDR3 reads CASSRTGAGGYTF. The CDR3 coding sequence is TGTGCCAGCAGCCGGACAGGGGCCGGTGGCTACACCTTC.